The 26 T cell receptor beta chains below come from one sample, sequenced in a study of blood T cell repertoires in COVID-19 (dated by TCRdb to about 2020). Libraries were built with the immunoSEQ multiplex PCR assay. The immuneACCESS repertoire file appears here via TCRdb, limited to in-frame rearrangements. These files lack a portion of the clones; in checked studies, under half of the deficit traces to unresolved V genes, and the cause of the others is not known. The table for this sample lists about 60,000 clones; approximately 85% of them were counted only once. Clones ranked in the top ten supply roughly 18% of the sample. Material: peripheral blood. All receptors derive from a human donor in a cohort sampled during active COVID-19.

This chain's CDR3 is CSASSSFSGVQYF. The CDR3 DNA is TGCAGTGCTAGTAGTAGCTTCTCGGGGGTGCAGTACTTC. The chain joins TRBV20-1 to TRBJ2-7; a possible D gene is TRBD2 (6 bases). Between the trimmed V and J ends, which lost 3 bases and 9 bases, there was a span of 18 bases. The germline V gene has CDR1 DFQATT and CDR2 SNEGSKA (reference sequence). This CDR3 has 13 amino acids.

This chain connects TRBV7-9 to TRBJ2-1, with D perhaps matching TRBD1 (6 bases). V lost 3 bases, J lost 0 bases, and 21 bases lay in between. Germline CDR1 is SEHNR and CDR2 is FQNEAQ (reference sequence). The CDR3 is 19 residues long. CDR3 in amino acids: CASSFPRGKTESSYNEQFF. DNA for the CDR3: TGTGCCAGCAGCTTTCCTAGGGGGAAGACAGAGAGCTCCTACAATGAGCAGTTCTTC.

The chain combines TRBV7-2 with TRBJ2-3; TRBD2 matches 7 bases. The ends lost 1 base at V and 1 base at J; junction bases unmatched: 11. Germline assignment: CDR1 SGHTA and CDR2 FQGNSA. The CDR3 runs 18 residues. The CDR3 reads CASSLVGGVGHGTDTQYF. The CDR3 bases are TGTGCCAGCAGCTTAGTGGGAGGGGTCGGTCACGGCACAGATACGCAGTATTTT.

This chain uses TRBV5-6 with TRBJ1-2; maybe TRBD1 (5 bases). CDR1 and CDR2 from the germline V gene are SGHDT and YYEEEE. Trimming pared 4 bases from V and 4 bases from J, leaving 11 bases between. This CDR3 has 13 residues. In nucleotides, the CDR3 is TGTGCCAGCAGCCTGGTGGGGGGCTATGGCTACACCTTC. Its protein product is CASSLVGGYGYTF. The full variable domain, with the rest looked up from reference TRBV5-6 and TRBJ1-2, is DAGVTQSPTHLIKTRGQQVTLRCSPKSGHDTVSWYQQALGQGPQFIFQYYEEEERQRGNFPDRFSGHQFPNYSSELNVNALLLGDSALYLCASSLVGGYGYTFGSGTRLTVV.

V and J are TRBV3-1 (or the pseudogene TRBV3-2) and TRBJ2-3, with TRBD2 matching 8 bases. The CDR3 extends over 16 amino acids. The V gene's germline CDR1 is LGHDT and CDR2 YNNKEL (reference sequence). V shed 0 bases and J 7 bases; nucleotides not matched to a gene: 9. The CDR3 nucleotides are TGTGCCAGCAGCCAAGATTTTGCGGGGGGAGGGTATACGCAGTATTTT. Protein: CASSQDFAGGGYTQYF.

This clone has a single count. The CDR3 spells CATSRDRPGSTEAFF. CDR3 coding DNA: TGTGCCACCAGCAGAGATCGGCCGGGAAGCACTGAAGCTTTCTTT. The J gene is TRBJ1-1, the V gene TRBV15; D remains unclear. Deletions cut 0 bases from V and 4 bases from J, with 12 bases between. Germline CDR1 is LNHNV and CDR2 is YYDKDF (reference sequence). The CDR3 covers 15 residues.

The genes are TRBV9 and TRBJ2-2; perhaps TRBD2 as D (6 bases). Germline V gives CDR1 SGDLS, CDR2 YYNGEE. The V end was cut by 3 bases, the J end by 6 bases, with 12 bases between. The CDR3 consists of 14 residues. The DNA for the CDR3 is TGTGCCAGCAGCGCCAGACTAGTGGCCGGGGAGCTGTTTTTT. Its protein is CASSARLVAGELFF. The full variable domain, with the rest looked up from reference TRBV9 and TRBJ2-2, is DSGVTQTPKHLITATGQRVTLRCSPRSGDLSVYWYQQSLDQGLQFLIQYYNGEERAKGNILERFSAQQFPDLHSELNLSSLELGDSALYFCASSARLVAGELFFGEGSRLTVL.

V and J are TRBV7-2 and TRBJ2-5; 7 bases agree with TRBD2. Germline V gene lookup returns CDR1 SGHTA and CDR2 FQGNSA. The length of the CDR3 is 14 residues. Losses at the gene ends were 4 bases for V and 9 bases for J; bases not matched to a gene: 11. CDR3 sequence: CASSSALLGGAQYF. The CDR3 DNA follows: TGTGCCAGCAGCTCGGCTCTCTTGGGGGGGGCCCAGTACTTC. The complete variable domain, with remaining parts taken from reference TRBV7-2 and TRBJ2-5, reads GAGVSQSPSNKVTEKGKDVELRCDPISGHTALYWYRQSLGQGLEFLIYFQGNSAPDKSGLPSDRFSAERTGGSVSTLTIQRTQQEDSAVYLCASSSALLGGAQYFGPGTRLLVL.

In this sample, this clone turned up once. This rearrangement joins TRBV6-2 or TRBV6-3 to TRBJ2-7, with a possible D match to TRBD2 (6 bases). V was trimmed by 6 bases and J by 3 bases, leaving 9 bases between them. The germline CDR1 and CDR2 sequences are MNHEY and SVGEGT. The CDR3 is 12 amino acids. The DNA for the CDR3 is TGTGCCAGCAGCCCCGGGGGCTACGAGCAGTACTTC. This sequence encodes CASSPGGYEQYF.

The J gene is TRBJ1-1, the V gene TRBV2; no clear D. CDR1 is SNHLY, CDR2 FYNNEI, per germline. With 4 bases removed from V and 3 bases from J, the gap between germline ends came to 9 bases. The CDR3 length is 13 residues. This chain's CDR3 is CASSASGYTEAFF. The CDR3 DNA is TGTGCCAGCAGTGCCTCGGGATACACTGAAGCTTTCTTT.

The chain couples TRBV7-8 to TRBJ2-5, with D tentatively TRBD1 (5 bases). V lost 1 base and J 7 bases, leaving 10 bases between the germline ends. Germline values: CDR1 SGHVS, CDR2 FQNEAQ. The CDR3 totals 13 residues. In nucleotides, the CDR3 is TGTGCCAGCAGCTTAGTACAGGAAGGGACCCAGTACTTC. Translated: CASSLVQEGTQYF.

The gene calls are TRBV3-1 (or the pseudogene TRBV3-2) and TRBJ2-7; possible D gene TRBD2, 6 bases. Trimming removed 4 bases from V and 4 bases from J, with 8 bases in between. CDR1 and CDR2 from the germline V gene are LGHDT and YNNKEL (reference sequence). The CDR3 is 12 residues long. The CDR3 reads CASSREVYEQYF. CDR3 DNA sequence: TGTGCCAGCAGCCGGGAGGTGTACGAGCAGTACTTC.

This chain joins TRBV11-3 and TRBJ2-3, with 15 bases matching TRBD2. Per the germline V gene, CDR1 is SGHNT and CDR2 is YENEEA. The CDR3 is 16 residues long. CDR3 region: CATKGTSGGPMDTQYF. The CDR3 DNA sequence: TGTGCAACAAAGGGGACTAGCGGGGGGCCTATGGATACGCAGTATTTT.

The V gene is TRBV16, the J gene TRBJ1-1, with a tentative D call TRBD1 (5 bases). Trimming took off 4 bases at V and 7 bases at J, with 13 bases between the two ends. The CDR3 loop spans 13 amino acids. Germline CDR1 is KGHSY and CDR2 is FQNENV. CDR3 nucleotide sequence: TGTGCCAGCAGCCCCCAGGGTCGGGTTGAAGCTTTCTTT. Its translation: CASSPQGRVEAFF.

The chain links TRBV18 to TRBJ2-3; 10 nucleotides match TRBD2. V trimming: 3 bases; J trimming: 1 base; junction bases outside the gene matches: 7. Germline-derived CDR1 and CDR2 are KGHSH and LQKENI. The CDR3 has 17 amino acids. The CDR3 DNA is TGTGCCAGCTCACCGACTACCGGGACTAGCGGCACAGATACGCAGTATTTT. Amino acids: CASSPTTGTSGTDTQYF.

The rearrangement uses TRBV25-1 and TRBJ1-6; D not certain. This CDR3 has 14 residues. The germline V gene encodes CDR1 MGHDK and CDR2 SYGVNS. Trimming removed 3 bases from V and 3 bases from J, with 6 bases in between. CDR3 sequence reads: CASSETSYNSPLHF. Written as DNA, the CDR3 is TGTGCCAGCAGTGAGACAAGCTATAATTCACCCCTCCACTTT.

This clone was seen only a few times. For the CDR3, the DNA is TGTGCCAGCAGCTTAGGATTAGTTCAAAGCGAGACCCAGTACTTC. Translation gives CASSLGLVQSETQYF. The V and J genes are TRBV11-3 and TRBJ2-5; D ambiguous. The CDR3 contains 15 residues. CDR1 SGHNT and CDR2 YENEEA come from the germline V gene. V dropped 1 base and J dropped 5 bases, with 14 bases sitting between them.

The CDR3 reads CASSQDHRGWSPLHF. The CDR3, as DNA: TGTGCCAGCAGCCAAGATCATAGGGGTTGGTCACCCCTCCACTTT. V is TRBV3-1 (or the pseudogene TRBV3-2) and J is TRBJ1-6; tentative D call: TRBD1 (5 bases). The CDR3 contains 15 residues. V gave up 0 bases and J gave up 10 bases, with 13 bases separating them. CDR1 is LGHDT, CDR2 YNNKEL, per germline (reference sequence).

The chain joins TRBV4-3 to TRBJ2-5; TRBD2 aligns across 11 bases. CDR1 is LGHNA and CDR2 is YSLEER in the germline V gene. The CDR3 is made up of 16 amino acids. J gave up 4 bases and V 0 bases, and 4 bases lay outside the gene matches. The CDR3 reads CASSQEASGGSETQYF. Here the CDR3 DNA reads TGCGCCAGCAGCCAAGAGGCTAGCGGGGGGTCAGAGACCCAGTACTTC.

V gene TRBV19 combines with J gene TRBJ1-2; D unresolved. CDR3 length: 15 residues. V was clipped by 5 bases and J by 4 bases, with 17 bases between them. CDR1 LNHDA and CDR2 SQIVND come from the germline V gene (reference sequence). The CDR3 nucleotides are TGTGCCAGTAGTCCGACCTGGTACAGCATCTATGGCTACACCTTC. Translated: CASSPTWYSIYGYTF.

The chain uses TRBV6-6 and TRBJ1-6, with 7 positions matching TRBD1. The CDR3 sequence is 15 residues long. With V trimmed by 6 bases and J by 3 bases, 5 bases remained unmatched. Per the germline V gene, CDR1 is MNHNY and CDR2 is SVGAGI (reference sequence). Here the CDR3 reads CASRRGGDYNSPLHF. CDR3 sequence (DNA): TGTGCCAGCAGAAGAGGGGGCGACTATAATTCACCCCTCCACTTT.

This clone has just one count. CDR3 nucleotides: TGTGCCACCAGTGATTTCCAGCGGGGGAAGAAAGAGACCCAGTACTTC. Translated, it gives CATSDFQRGKKETQYF. The chain joins TRBV24-1 to TRBJ2-5; 8 bases match TRBD2. This CDR3 region has 16 residues. With V trimmed by 1 base and J by 3 bases, 6 bases remained unmatched. From germline, CDR1 is KGHDR and CDR2 SFDVKD.

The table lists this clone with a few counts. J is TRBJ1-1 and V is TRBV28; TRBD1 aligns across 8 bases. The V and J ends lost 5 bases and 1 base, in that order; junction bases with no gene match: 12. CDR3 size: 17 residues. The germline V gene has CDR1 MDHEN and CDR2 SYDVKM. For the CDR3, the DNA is TGTGCCAGCAGTAAGGCCCCGACAGGGGCCGGGAACACTGAAGCTTTCTTT. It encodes CASSKAPTGAGNTEAFF.

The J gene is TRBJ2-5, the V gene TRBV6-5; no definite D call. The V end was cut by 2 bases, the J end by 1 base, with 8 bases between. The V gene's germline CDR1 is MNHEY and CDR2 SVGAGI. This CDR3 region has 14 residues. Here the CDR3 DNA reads TGTGCCAGCAGTTACGGAGACGGCCAAGAGACCCAGTACTTC. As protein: CASSYGDGQETQYF.

The CDR3 DNA sequence: TGTGCCAGCAGTTACCCCGCGCCAGGGCGAAATTCACCCCTCCACTTT. As protein: CASSYPAPGRNSPLHF. The rearrangement uses TRBV6-5 and TRBJ1-6; a possible D gene is TRBD1 (5 bases). V was trimmed by 2 bases and J by 7 bases, leaving 15 bases between them. This CDR3 is 16 amino acids long. Germline loops: CDR1 MNHEY, CDR2 SVGAGI.

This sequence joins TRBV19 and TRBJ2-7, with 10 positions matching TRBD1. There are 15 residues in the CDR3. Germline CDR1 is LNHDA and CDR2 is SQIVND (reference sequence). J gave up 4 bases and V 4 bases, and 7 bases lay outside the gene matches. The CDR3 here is CASSRPGQGLYEQYF. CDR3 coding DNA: TGTGCCAGTAGTAGACCGGGACAGGGGCTATACGAGCAGTACTTC. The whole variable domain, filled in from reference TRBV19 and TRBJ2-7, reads DGGITQSPKYLFRKEGQNVTLSCEQNLNHDAMYWYRQDPGQGLRLIYYSQIVNDFQKGDIAEGYSVSREKKESFPLTVTSAQKNPTAFYLCASSRPGQGLYEQYFGPGTRLTVT.